These T cell receptor beta chains were read from a single sample in a study of CD8 T cells in Susac syndrome. Each CDR3 protein gets one entry after TCRdb re-called the immunoSEQ multiplex PCR reads with MiXCR. The sample holds approximately 170,000 distinct CDR3 sequences; 92% are singletons and the top ten take approximately 0.082%. Sequencing was performed on CD4+ T cells from PBMCs. All receptors come from a human donor in good health. Both conserved end residues are part of each CDR3. The D gene is left open where the match is weak. Size tells how often a clone was seen (once, few, many) or the class of an expanded clone, and some rows leave it out.

>TRBJ2-4|few|TRBV6-2/TRBV6-3|13|-
CASSTGTKNIQYF
TGTGCCAGCAGTACAGGGACGAAAAACATTCAGTACTTC
>TRBJ1-5|-|TRBV12-3/TRBV12-4|13|TRBD1
CASSLTGYQPQHF
TGTGCCAGCAGTTTGACAGGGTACCAGCCCCAGCATTTT
>TRBJ1-4|-|TRBV5-6|14|-
CASSLQGGFEKLFF
TGTGCCAGCAGCCTGCAGGGAGGGTTTGAAAAACTGTTTTTT
>TRBJ2-7|-|TRBV14|17|TRBD2
CASSQEELAGGAYEQYF
TGTGCCAGCAGCCAAGAAGAACTAGCGGGGGGGGCCTACGAGCAGTACTTC
>TRBJ2-5|-|TRBV5-1|14|TRBD2
CASSSGTSGETQYF
TGCGCCAGCAGTTCCGGGACTAGCGGAGAGACCCAGTACTTC
>TRBJ1-2|-|TRBV12-3/TRBV12-4|13|-
CASTRDRPGGYTF
TGTGCCAGCACCAGAGACAGGCCGGGTGGCTACACCTTC
>TRBJ1-5|-|TRBV2|15|TRBD1
CASSDRGTGGEPQHF
TGTGCCAGCAGTGATAGGGGGACAGGGGGCGAGCCCCAGCATTTT
>TRBJ1-1|-|TRBV5-1|17|-
CASSSPPAEGRITEAFF
TGCGCCAGCAGCTCCCCCCCCGCCGAGGGAAGGATCACTGAAGCTTTCTTT
>TRBJ2-7|-|TRBV18|13|-
CASSPGPTYEQYF
TGTGCCAGCTCACCGGGACCGACCTACGAGCAGTACTTC
>TRBJ1-1|-|TRBV20-1|14|-
CSARGNGADTEAFF
TGCAGTGCTAGGGGTAATGGGGCGGACACTGAAGCTTTCTTT
>TRBJ2-7|-|TRBV28|20|TRBD1
CASSSSGLGTGMFTSHEQYF
TGTGCCAGCAGCTCCTCGGGCCTAGGGACAGGGATGTTCACCTCCCACGAGCAGTACTTC
>TRBJ1-4|-|TRBV20-1|16|TRBD1
CSANRDRSSGYEKLFF
TGCAGTGCTAACCGGGACAGGTCGAGTGGGTATGAAAAACTGTTTTTT
>TRBJ2-7|-|TRBV20-1|14|TRBD1
CSASLGTDAYEQYF
TGCAGTGCTAGCCTCGGGACAGACGCCTACGAGCAGTACTTC
>TRBJ2-2|-|TRBV7-9|17|-
CASSSPPGGLNTGELFF
TGTGCCAGCAGCTCCCCCCCCGGGGGGCTCAACACCGGGGAGCTGTTTTTT
>TRBJ2-7|few|TRBV20-1|15|TRBD1
CSATGSTGGPYEQYF
TGCAGTGCTACGGGATCGACAGGGGGTCCCTACGAGCAGTACTTC